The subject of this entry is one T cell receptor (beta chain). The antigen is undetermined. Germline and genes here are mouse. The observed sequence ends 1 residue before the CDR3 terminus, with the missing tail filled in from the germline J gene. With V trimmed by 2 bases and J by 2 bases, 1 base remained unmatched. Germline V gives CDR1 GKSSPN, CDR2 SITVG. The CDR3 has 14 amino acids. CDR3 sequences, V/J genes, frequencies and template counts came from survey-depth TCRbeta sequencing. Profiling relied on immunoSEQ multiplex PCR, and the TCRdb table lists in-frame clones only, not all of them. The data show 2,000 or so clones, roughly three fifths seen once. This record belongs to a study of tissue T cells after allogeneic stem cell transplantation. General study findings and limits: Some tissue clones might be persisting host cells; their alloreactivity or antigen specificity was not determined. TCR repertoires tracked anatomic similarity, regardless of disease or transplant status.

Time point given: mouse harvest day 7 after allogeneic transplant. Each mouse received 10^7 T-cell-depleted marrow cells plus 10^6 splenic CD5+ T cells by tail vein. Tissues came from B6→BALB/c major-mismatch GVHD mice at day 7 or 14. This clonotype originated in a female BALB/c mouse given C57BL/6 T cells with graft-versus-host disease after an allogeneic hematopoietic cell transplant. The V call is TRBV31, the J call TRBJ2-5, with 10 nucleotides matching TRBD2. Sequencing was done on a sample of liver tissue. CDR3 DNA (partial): TGTGCCTGGAGTGCTGGGGGGGCCCAAGACACCCAGTAC. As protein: CAWSAGGAQDTQY. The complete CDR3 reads CAWSAGGAQDTQYF.